One sample yielded the 32 T cell receptor beta chains listed below, sequenced in a study of T cells after yellow fever vaccination. MiXCR was run by TCRdb on the 5' RACE reads, yielding one entry per CDR3 protein. This sample has 100,000 to 150,000 distinct CDR3 sequences, with approximately 8.4% found just once. The source was CD8+ T cells sorted from PBMCs, collected on the day of the yellow fever booster vaccination. All receptors come from a man younger than 30 who received the YFV17D yellow fever vaccine.

The V call is TRBV20-1, the J call TRBJ2-5, with D possibly being TRBD2 (6 bases). Germline CDR1 is DFQATT and CDR2 is SNEGSKA (reference sequence). V dropped 6 bases and J dropped 0 bases, with 17 bases sitting between them. The CDR3 has 15 amino acids. The CDR3 sequence: CSATLGLTYQETQYF. The DNA of the CDR3 is TGCAGTGCCACTCTGGGACTGACGTACCAAGAGACCCAGTACTTC.

The rearrangement links TRBV29-1 to TRBJ2-2; D remains unclear. The CDR3 loop spans 11 amino acids. Trimming took 5 bases from V and 6 from J, leaving 7 bases between them. Germline CDR1 SQVTM, CDR2 ANQGSEA. The CDR3 sequence: CSVLGPGELFF. The CDR3 DNA reads as TGCAGCGTTTTAGGGCCCGGGGAGCTGTTTTTT.

The chain couples TRBV28 to TRBJ2-1, with 11 bases that match TRBD2. Unmatched junction bases numbered 21, after V lost 2 bases and J lost 3 bases. This CDR3 is 22 amino acids long. The V gene's germline CDR1 is MDHEN and CDR2 SYDVKM. The CDR3 region is CASSLAPFGASGGTYNYNEQFF. CDR3 in DNA: TGTGCCAGCAGTTTAGCACCATTCGGGGCTAGCGGGGGGACGTACAACTACAATGAGCAGTTCTTC.

This clonotype was seen repeatedly, ten times or more. The chain carries TRBV4-1 and TRBJ2-1, with D possibly matching TRBD1 (5 bases). CDR3 length: 15 residues. Trimming took 0 bases from V and 10 from J, leaving 16 bases between them. The germline V gene encodes CDR1 MGHRA and CDR2 YSYEKL. CDR3 loop: CASSQERYTRGEQFF. The CDR3 coding sequence is TGCGCCAGCAGCCAAGAGAGGTACACAAGGGGAGAGCAGTTCTTC.

Ten or more counts support this clonotype. The V and J genes are TRBV6-2 or TRBV6-3 and TRBJ2-7; D gene unclear. Trimming pared 0 bases from V and 4 bases from J, leaving 10 bases between. Looked up from germline, CDR1 is MNHEY and CDR2 is SVGEGT. CDR3 length: 14 residues. The CDR3, as DNA: TGTGCCAGCAGTTACTCGGACGGAGTATACGAGCAGTACTTC. Translating gives CASSYSDGVYEQYF.

This chain links TRBV4-1 with TRBJ1-5; a weak D match, TRBD1 (5 bases). This CDR3 region has 13 residues. The germline CDR1 and CDR2 sequences are MGHRA and YSYEKL. Trimming removed 5 bases at V and 6 bases at J, with 11 bases between. In nucleotides, the CDR3 is TGCGCCAGCAGCGCTGGGGGGGTTCAGCCCCAGCATTTT. Residues: CASSAGGVQPQHF.

The V call is TRBV7-9, the J call TRBJ2-2; tentatively, D is TRBD2 (7 bases). This CDR3 is built from 17 residues. V was shortened by 5 bases and J by 0 bases, with 16 bases between the two germline ends. CDR1 is SEHNR and CDR2 is FQNEAQ in the germline V gene (reference sequence). Here the CDR3 reads CASSNHGGPANTGELFF. The CDR3, as DNA: TGTGCCAGCAGCAACCACGGGGGGCCCGCGAACACCGGGGAGCTGTTTTTT.

The chain uses TRBV6-1 and TRBJ2-5, with 11 bases aligning to TRBD2. Unmatched junction bases numbered 8, after V lost 6 bases and J lost 2 bases. This CDR3 is built from 16 residues. The germline CDR1 and CDR2 sequences are MNHNS and SASEGT. The CDR3 region is CASSLRLAGLQETQYF. In DNA form, the CDR3 reads TGTGCCAGCAGCCTACGACTAGCGGGGTTACAAGAGACCCAGTACTTC.

This clonotype has a count of ten or more. CDR3 region: CASSSSGANVLTF. Written as DNA, the CDR3 is TGTGCCAGCAGCAGCTCTGGGGCCAACGTCCTGACTTTC. This chain links TRBV6-5 with TRBJ2-6; D gene uncertain. Trimming removed 6 bases at V and 0 bases at J, with 3 bases between. This CDR3 spans 13 amino acids. The germline V gene has CDR1 MNHEY and CDR2 SVGAGI.

V is TRBV7-9 and J is TRBJ2-4; tentatively, D is TRBD1 (5 bases). CDR3 length equals 16 residues. Germline CDR1 is SEHNR and CDR2 is FQNEAQ (reference sequence). The V gene lost 5 bases and the J gene lost 0 bases, with 14 bases spanning the gap. CDR3 nucleotides: TGTGCCAGCAGCGGGGCCGTTTACGTAGCCAAAAACATTCAGTACTTC. Residues: CASSGAVYVAKNIQYF.

This clonotype occurred a few times. This chain links TRBV5-1 with TRBJ1-1, with D unresolved. Germline assignment: CDR1 SGHRS and CDR2 YFSETQ. This CDR3 is built from 12 residues. V dropped 2 bases and J dropped 5 bases, with 7 bases sitting between them. CDR3 protein: CASSFGITEAFF. The CDR3 DNA reads as TGCGCCAGCAGCTTTGGCATTACTGAAGCTTTCTTT.

This CDR3 is CASSQRGVGELFF. CDR3 nucleotide sequence: TGCGCCAGCAGCCAGAGGGGGGTGGGGGAGCTGTTTTTT. The rearrangement links TRBV4-1 to TRBJ2-2, with D possibly being TRBD1 or TRBD2 (6 bases each). The CDR3 consists of 13 residues. V lost 3 bases, J lost 8 bases, and 10 bases lay in between. Germline V gives CDR1 MGHRA, CDR2 YSYEKL.

This clonotype was seen a few times. V usage is TRBV20-1 and J usage is TRBJ2-5; TRBD1 agrees at 11 bases. V dropped 6 bases and J dropped 7; count of bases not matched to a gene: 13. From germline, CDR1 is DFQATT and CDR2 SNEGSKA (reference sequence). The CDR3 covers 15 residues. CDR3 amino acids: CSAPELDRGPGTQYF. In DNA, the CDR3 is TGCAGTGCCCCCGAGTTGGACAGGGGGCCGGGGACCCAGTACTTC.

This clonotype has just a few counts. The chain employs TRBV20-1 and TRBJ1-1; no definite D call. The ends were cut back, 0 bases at V and 3 bases at J, with 11 bases in the middle. Germline V gene sequence: CDR1 DFQATT, CDR2 SNEGSKA (reference sequence). CDR3 length: 14 amino acids. The CDR3 is CSAREVAGDTEAFF. The CDR3 DNA sequence: TGCAGTGCTAGAGAGGTGGCCGGGGACACTGAAGCTTTCTTT.

In the case of this clonotype: One end of the junction is discordant with germline, which a read error may explain. The rearrangement links TRBV5-5 to TRBJ1-1; 9 bases map to TRBD1. CDR1 and CDR2 from the germline V gene are SGHKS and YYEKEE (reference sequence). The CDR3 has 16 amino acids. CDR3 in amino acids: CAISPGQGLMNTEAFF. Here the CDR3 DNA reads TGTGCCATCAGCCCGGGACAGGGACTCATGAACACTGAAGCTTTCTTT.

The chain is built from TRBV7-2 and TRBJ2-3; 8 bases match TRBD2. CDR1 SGHTA and CDR2 FQGNSA come from the germline V gene. V shed 10 bases and J 0 bases; nucleotides not matched to a gene: 12. The CDR3 is 16 residues long. The CDR3 region is CATKGTSDTSTDTQYF. The CDR3 DNA is TGTGCCACCAAAGGGACTAGTGACACTAGCACAGATACGCAGTATTTT.

This clonotype was seen only a few times. The chain uses TRBV7-9 and TRBJ2-3; 8 bases agree with TRBD1. CDR1 and CDR2 (germline): SEHNR, FQNEAQ (reference sequence). The CDR3 loop spans 16 amino acids. V dropped 5 bases and J dropped 0; count of bases not matched to a gene: 7. CDR3 in DNA: TGTGCCAGCAGCCCCGGACAGGGCGAGAGCACAGATACGCAGTATTTT. Amino acid sequence: CASSPGQGESTDTQYF.

The V gene is TRBV6-1, the J gene TRBJ2-7; a weak D match, TRBD1 (5 bases). The CDR3 loop spans 12 amino acids. Germline loops: CDR1 MNHNS, CDR2 SASEGT. Trimming cost V 6 bases and J 1 base, with 7 bases left between them. The CDR3 region is CASSQGSYEQYF. The CDR3 DNA reads as TGTGCCAGCAGCCAGGGATCCTACGAGCAGTACTTC.

This chain uses TRBV25-1 with TRBJ2-2; weak D call: TRBD1 (5 bases). Trimming removed 5 bases at V and 4 bases at J, with 23 bases between. Germline V lookup: CDR1 MGHDK, CDR2 SYGVNS. The length of the CDR3 is 18 residues. CDR3 residues: CASSNYEGAFVGTGELFF. As DNA, the CDR3 is TGTGCCAGCAGTAACTACGAAGGGGCGTTCGTCGGCACCGGGGAGCTGTTTTTT. Full variable domain (rest looked up from reference TRBV25-1 and TRBJ2-2): EADIYQTPRYLVIGTGKKITLECSQTMGHDKMYWYQQDPGMELHLIHYSYGVNSTEKGDLSSESTVSRIRTEHFPLTLESARPSHTSQYLCASSNYEGAFVGTGELFFGEGSRLTVL.

This clonotype was counted between two and nine times. The V and J genes are TRBV21-1 and TRBJ2-2; whether TRBD1, the table's D call, matches the DNA was not checked. TRBV21-1 is assigned pseudogene status. The CDR3 contains 18 residues. The CDR3 here is CASSSSGTGSGDTGELFF. The CDR3 DNA follows: TGTGCCAGCAGCAGTTCCGGGACAGGGAGCGGTGACACCGGGGAGCTGTTTTTT.

This clonotype was detected many times. J is TRBJ2-3 and V is TRBV6-6, with 11 bases fitting TRBD2. This CDR3 is 16 amino acids long. The V segment lost 4 bases and the J segment 5 bases; nucleotides outside the gene matches: 8. The germline V gene encodes CDR1 MNHNY and CDR2 SVGAGI (reference sequence). In DNA form, the CDR3 reads TGTGCCAGCAGTTCCTTAGCGGGGGGGCCGGTAGATACGCAGTATTTT. This encodes CASSSLAGGPVDTQYF.

At least ten counts were recorded for this clonotype. This chain links TRBV6-5 with TRBJ2-3; 7 nucleotides match TRBD1. The CDR3 spans 13 residues. Germline lookup yields CDR1 MNHEY and CDR2 SVGAGI. The V segment lost 5 bases and the J segment 4 bases; nucleotides outside the gene matches: 3. The CDR3 DNA reads as TGTGCCAGCAGTCTCCAGGGGGCAGATACGCAGTATTTT. Protein product: CASSLQGADTQYF.

This clonotype was recorded many times. The chain joins TRBV4-3 to TRBJ1-2, with 8 bases identical to TRBD1. The V gene's germline CDR1 is LGHNA and CDR2 YSLEER. V gave up 4 bases and J gave up 0 bases; unmatched junction bases: 10. The CDR3 has 17 residues. As DNA, the CDR3 is TGCGCCAGCAGCCGTACTATAGACAGGGGCCCTAACTATGGCTACACCTTC. Translated: CASSRTIDRGPNYGYTF.

The chain joins TRBV10-3 to TRBJ2-1; D unclear. Between the trimmed V and J ends, which lost 4 bases and 2 bases, there was a span of 9 bases. The CDR3 length is 14 residues. Germline CDR1 ENHRY, CDR2 SYGVKD. The CDR3 bases are TGTGCCATCAGTGGGGCCGATACCTACAATGAGCAGTTCTTC. It translates to CAISGADTYNEQFF.

V and J are TRBV24-1 and TRBJ1-5; 7 bases are a match to TRBD1. This CDR3 comprises 15 residues. In germline, CDR1 is KGHDR, CDR2 SFDVKD. The V segment lost 9 bases and the J segment 3 bases; nucleotides outside the gene matches: 10. The CDR3 reads CATSPPGQSNQPQHF. The CDR3, as DNA: TGTGCCACCTCCCCTCCGGGACAGTCCAATCAGCCCCAGCATTTT.

V and J are TRBV6-1 and TRBJ2-2, with D possibly matching TRBD1 (5 bases). Trimming stripped 8 bases from V and 1 base from J, with 11 bases between. The CDR3 totals 14 residues. Germline V gene sequence: CDR1 MNHNS, CDR2 SASEGT. The chain's CDR3 is CASSWTRNTGELFF. Here the CDR3 DNA reads TGTGCCAGCTCATGGACAAGGAACACCGGGGAGCTGTTTTTT.

In this sample, this clonotype turned up many times. The V and J genes are TRBV5-1 and TRBJ1-2, with D hard to call. The length of the CDR3 is 15 residues. Germline CDR1 SGHRS, CDR2 YFSETQ. The V end was cut by 4 bases, the J end by 5 bases, with 18 bases between. The CDR3 bases are TGCGCCAGCAGCCCCCGACTCCGGGAAACTTATGGCTACACCTTC. Translation gives CASSPRLRETYGYTF.

This clonotype has a count of ten or more. The chain carries TRBV10-3 and TRBJ2-7; D call uncertain. The ends were cut back, 2 bases at V and 5 bases at J, with 10 bases in the middle. There are 13 residues in the CDR3. Germline CDR1 and CDR2: ENHRY and SYGVKD. CDR3 protein: CAISETRFDEQYF. Written as DNA, the CDR3 is TGTGCCATCAGTGAGACACGGTTCGACGAGCAGTACTTC.

This chain links TRBV3-1 with TRBJ2-6, with a tentative D call TRBD2 (5 bases). V gave up 3 bases and J gave up 0 bases, with 12 bases separating them. Germline lookup yields CDR1 LGHDT and CDR2 YNNKEL (reference sequence). This CDR3 has 17 amino acids. The DNA for the CDR3 is TGTGCCAGCAGCCACGTGGACGGGAACTCTGGGGCCAACGTCCTGACTTTC. It specifies CASSHVDGNSGANVLTF.

The CDR3 region is CASSEFDRGEEQYF. The CDR3 region has the DNA TGTGCCAGCAGTGAATTCGACAGGGGGGAAGAGCAGTACTTC. The rearrangement joins TRBV25-1 to TRBJ2-7; 9 bases align to TRBD1. V shed 1 base, J shed 7 bases, and the junction held 5 bases outside the gene matches. The V gene's germline CDR1 is MGHDK and CDR2 SYGVNS. The CDR3 length is 14 residues.

The gene calls are TRBV20-1 and TRBJ2-1, with D hard to call. V was pared by 0 bases and J by 0 bases, with 15 bases between. Germline V gene sequence: CDR1 DFQATT, CDR2 SNEGSKA (reference sequence). The CDR3 runs to 17 residues. The CDR3 bases are TGCAGTGCTAGAGATCCGGGCAGAGCCAGCTCCTACAATGAGCAGTTCTTC. It is translated as CSARDPGRASSYNEQFF.

The V call is TRBV13, the J call TRBJ2-2; D is undetermined. Trimming left V 4 bases short and J 4 bases short, with 10 bases between. This CDR3 has 14 residues. CDR1 is PRHDT, CDR2 FYEKMQ, per germline (reference sequence). CDR3 coding DNA: TGTGCCAGCAGCTCAGACCGAATCACCGGGGAGCTGTTTTTT. Protein product: CASSSDRITGELFF. The full variable domain, with the rest looked up from reference TRBV13 and TRBJ2-2, is AAGVIQSPRHLIKEKRETATLKCYPIPRHDTVYWYQQGPGQDPQFLISFYEKMQSDKGSIPDRFSAQQFSDYHSELNMSSLELGDSALYFCASSSDRITGELFFGEGSRLTVL.